This is a list of T cell receptor beta chains from one sample in a study of identical twins. MiXCR was run by TCRdb on the 5' RACE reads, yielding one entry per CDR3 protein. Among some 190,000 distinct CDR3 sequences listed, about a sixth were seen once. These sequences were also reported in another study, on T cells expressing NK-cell markers.

The specimen sequenced was CD8+ T cells sorted from blood. The source is a woman aged 18-29 years in good health. The CDR3 runs from the conserved cysteine through the conserved F or W. The D gene is left open where the match is weak. Clone size, where shown, is once, few, many, or a class for clones that have expanded.

abundance: few; d_gene: TRBD2; v_gene: TRBV6-5; j_gene: TRBJ2-5; CDR3aa: CASSYWPSGGGETQYF; CDR3nt: TGTGCCAGCAGTTACTGGCCTAGCGGAGGAGGCGAGACCCAGTACTTC
abundance: -; d_gene: TRBD2; v_gene: TRBV7-2; j_gene: TRBJ2-1; CDR3aa: CASSPSGRVEQFF; CDR3nt: TGTGCCAGCAGCCCTAGCGGGAGAGTTGAGCAGTTCTTC
abundance: -; d_gene: -; v_gene: TRBV3-1; j_gene: TRBJ2-7; CDR3aa: CASSPKQESSRVRNEQYF; CDR3nt: TGTGCCAGCAGCCCGAAGCAAGAGTCTTCGAGGGTTCGGAACGAGCAGTACTTC
abundance: few; d_gene: -; v_gene: TRBV6-1; j_gene: TRBJ2-7; CDR3aa: CASIRSSYEQYF; CDR3nt: TGTGCCAGCATCCGGAGCTCCTACGAGCAGTACTTC
abundance: few; d_gene: -; v_gene: TRBV29-1; j_gene: TRBJ1-2; CDR3aa: CSAVEEDRAPYTF; CDR3nt: TGCAGCGCTGTTGAGGAAGACCGGGCCCCGTACACCTTC
abundance: -; d_gene: -; v_gene: TRBV29-1; j_gene: TRBJ2-2; CDR3aa: CSVEMGRAGELFF; CDR3nt: TGCAGCGTTGAAATGGGAAGGGCCGGGGAGCTGTTTTTT
abundance: few; d_gene: -; v_gene: TRBV7-2; j_gene: TRBJ2-5; CDR3aa: CASSLSPGVRETQYF; CDR3nt: TGTGCCAGCAGCTTATCCCCAGGGGTTAGAGAGACCCAGTACTTC
abundance: few; d_gene: -; v_gene: TRBV7-2; j_gene: TRBJ1-1; CDR3aa: CASSLVLGRRTEAFF; CDR3nt: TGTGCCAGCAGCTTAGTTCTGGGGCGGAGGACTGAAGCTTTCTTT
abundance: few; d_gene: -; v_gene: TRBV21-1; j_gene: TRBJ2-7; CDR3aa: CASSNEGQGNIYEQYF; CDR3nt: TGTGCCAGCAGCAACGAGGGACAGGGGAATATCTACGAGCAGTACTTC
abundance: few; d_gene: -; v_gene: TRBV20-1; j_gene: TRBJ2-2; CDR3aa: CSAHRGGGNTGELFF; CDR3nt: TGCAGTGCACACCGCGGAGGGGGAAACACCGGGGAGCTGTTTTTT
abundance: many; d_gene: -; v_gene: TRBV4-3; j_gene: TRBJ2-1; CDR3aa: CASSQGPVSEQFF; CDR3nt: TGCGCCAGCAGCCAAGGCCCCGTAAGTGAGCAGTTCTTC
abundance: -; d_gene: -; v_gene: TRBV4-1; j_gene: TRBJ2-1; CDR3aa: CASSQDGSASSYNEQFF; CDR3nt: TGCGCCAGCAGCCAAGATGGGTCAGCCAGCTCCTACAATGAGCAGTTCTTC
abundance: few; d_gene: TRBD1; v_gene: TRBV6-5; j_gene: TRBJ2-3; CDR3aa: CASSYRGRSPDTQYF; CDR3nt: TGTGCCAGCAGTTACAGGGGGCGATCCCCAGATACGCAGTATTTT
abundance: few; d_gene: TRBD2; v_gene: TRBV3-1; j_gene: TRBJ2-1; CDR3aa: CASSLAGPSNEQFF; CDR3nt: TGTGCCAGCAGCCTAGCGGGACCCTCGAATGAGCAGTTCTTC
abundance: -; d_gene: TRBD1; v_gene: TRBV12-3/TRBV12-4; j_gene: TRBJ2-6; CDR3aa: CASTHLGQGPPSATF; CDR3nt: TGTGCCAGCACCCATCTCGGACAGGGGCCTCCTTCCGCGACTTTC
abundance: few; d_gene: TRBD2; v_gene: TRBV4-3; j_gene: TRBJ2-1; CDR3aa: CASSLGLDGNEQFF; CDR3nt: TGCGCCAGCAGCCTGGGACTAGACGGGAATGAGCAGTTCTTC
abundance: -; d_gene: TRBD2; v_gene: TRBV7-9; j_gene: TRBJ2-5; CDR3aa: CASVGGLAGREETQYF; CDR3nt: TGTGCCAGTGTTGGGGGTCTAGCGGGAAGGGAAGAGACCCAGTACTTC
abundance: -; d_gene: TRBD2; v_gene: TRBV7-9; j_gene: TRBJ2-1; CDR3aa: CASSHPLAGGLDEQFF; CDR3nt: TGTGCCAGCAGCCACCCACTAGCGGGGGGGCTCGATGAGCAGTTCTTC
abundance: few; d_gene: TRBD1; v_gene: TRBV5-6; j_gene: TRBJ1-2; CDR3aa: CASSTDRGLLNGYTF; CDR3nt: TGTGCCAGCAGTACCGACAGGGGTCTATTGAACGGCTACACCTTC
abundance: many; d_gene: -; v_gene: TRBV12-3/TRBV12-4; j_gene: TRBJ1-2; CDR3aa: CASSITPYYGYTF; CDR3nt: TGTGCCAGCAGTATTACACCCTATTATGGCTACACCTTC
abundance: -; d_gene: TRBD1; v_gene: TRBV12-5; j_gene: TRBJ2-1; CDR3aa: CASGPRDRHSYNEQFF; CDR3nt: TGTGCTAGTGGTCCCCGGGACAGACACTCCTACAATGAGCAGTTCTTC
abundance: few; d_gene: -; v_gene: TRBV7-6; j_gene: TRBJ2-7; CDR3aa: CASSPGPNTYYEQYF; CDR3nt: TGTGCCAGCAGCCCCGGGCCGAATACCTATTACGAGCAGTACTTC
abundance: few; d_gene: -; v_gene: TRBV30; j_gene: TRBJ1-1; CDR3aa: CAWSPGAHTEAFF; CDR3nt: TGTGCCTGGAGTCCAGGGGCCCACACTGAAGCTTTCTTT
abundance: -; d_gene: -; v_gene: TRBV7-8; j_gene: TRBJ2-7; CDR3aa: CASSLELPYEQYF; CDR3nt: TGTGCCAGCAGCTTAGAGTTGCCCTACGAGCAGTACTTC
abundance: many; d_gene: -; v_gene: TRBV20-1; j_gene: TRBJ1-3; CDR3aa: CSARDPRITGGNTIYF; CDR3nt: TGCAGTGCTAGAGATCCCAGGATCACAGGGGGAAACACCATATATTTT
abundance: -; d_gene: TRBD2; v_gene: TRBV3-1; j_gene: TRBJ2-1; CDR3aa: CASSQETAGGWNEQFF; CDR3nt: TGTGCCAGCAGCCAAGAAACGGCGGGGGGGTGGAATGAGCAGTTCTTC
abundance: -; d_gene: -; v_gene: TRBV29-1; j_gene: TRBJ2-7; CDR3aa: CSVGGGSSYEQYF; CDR3nt: TGCAGCGTTGGGGGCGGAAGCTCCTACGAGCAGTACTTC
abundance: few; d_gene: -; v_gene: TRBV7-2; j_gene: TRBJ2-5; CDR3aa: CASSLTRGTGETQYF; CDR3nt: TGTGCCAGCAGCTTAACCAGGGGAACGGGGGAGACCCAGTACTTC
abundance: -; d_gene: -; v_gene: TRBV25-1; j_gene: TRBJ1-2; CDR3aa: CASLPRSTRENYGYTF; CDR3nt: TGTGCCAGTTTACCGAGGAGCACCAGGGAGAACTATGGCTACACCTTC
abundance: few; d_gene: -; v_gene: TRBV12-3/TRBV12-4; j_gene: TRBJ2-7; CDR3aa: CASSLADYSYEQYF; CDR3nt: TGTGCCAGCAGTTTGGCGGATTACTCCTACGAGCAGTACTTC
abundance: -; d_gene: -; v_gene: TRBV27; j_gene: TRBJ2-7; CDR3aa: CASSWGRAGEQYF; CDR3nt: TGTGCCAGCAGTTGGGGCAGGGCTGGCGAGCAGTACTTC
abundance: -; d_gene: -; v_gene: TRBV7-9; j_gene: TRBJ1-1; CDR3aa: CASSLEQQNTEAFF; CDR3nt: TGTGCCAGCAGCTTAGAGCAGCAGAACACTGAAGCTTTCTTT
abundance: many; d_gene: TRBD2; v_gene: TRBV10-3; j_gene: TRBJ2-7; CDR3aa: CAISVTSGIGEQYF; CDR3nt: TGTGCCATCAGTGTGACTAGCGGGATTGGCGAGCAGTACTTC
abundance: -; d_gene: TRBD1; v_gene: TRBV7-2; j_gene: TRBJ2-1; CDR3aa: CASRSGQGSYNEQFF; CDR3nt: TGTGCCAGCAGATCGGGACAGGGCTCTTACAATGAGCAGTTCTTC
abundance: few; d_gene: -; v_gene: TRBV7-9; j_gene: TRBJ1-1; CDR3aa: CASSLPGPNTEAFF; CDR3nt: TGTGCCAGCAGCCTCCCCGGGCCGAACACTGAAGCTTTCTTT
abundance: few; d_gene: -; v_gene: TRBV11-2; j_gene: TRBJ2-3; CDR3aa: CASSLHTDTQYF; CDR3nt: TGTGCCAGCAGCTTACATACAGATACGCAGTATTTT
abundance: -; d_gene: -; v_gene: TRBV5-1; j_gene: TRBJ1-1; CDR3aa: CASSLSLRVNTEAFF; CDR3nt: TGCGCCAGCAGCTTGAGTCTCAGGGTGAACACTGAAGCTTTCTTT
abundance: -; d_gene: TRBD2; v_gene: TRBV5-4; j_gene: TRBJ2-5; CDR3aa: CASSAAGVSQETQYF; CDR3nt: TGTGCCAGCAGCGCGGCGGGGGTTTCACAAGAGACCCAGTACTTC
abundance: few; d_gene: TRBD1; v_gene: TRBV12-3/TRBV12-4; j_gene: TRBJ2-5; CDR3aa: CASAPGGQETQYF; CDR3nt: TGTGCCAGCGCGCCAGGGGGCCAAGAGACCCAGTACTTC
abundance: few; d_gene: -; v_gene: TRBV6-2/TRBV6-3; j_gene: TRBJ2-1; CDR3aa: CASSWPLYNEQFF; CDR3nt: TGTGCCAGCAGTTGGCCCCTATACAATGAGCAGTTCTTC
abundance: few; d_gene: TRBD1; v_gene: TRBV14; j_gene: TRBJ2-7; CDR3aa: CASSQDPWTGGHEQYF; CDR3nt: TGTGCCAGCAGCCAAGATCCTTGGACAGGCGGGCACGAGCAGTACTTC
abundance: -; d_gene: -; v_gene: TRBV6-5; j_gene: TRBJ2-5; CDR3aa: CASSYSPRAGETQYF; CDR3nt: TGTGCCAGCAGTTACTCCCCCCGGGCGGGGGAGACCCAGTACTTC
abundance: -; d_gene: -; v_gene: TRBV7-9; j_gene: TRBJ2-5; CDR3aa: CASSKGSLETQYF; CDR3nt: TGTGCCAGCAGCAAGGGCAGCCTAGAGACCCAGTACTTC
abundance: few; d_gene: -; v_gene: TRBV29-1; j_gene: TRBJ2-2; CDR3aa: CSVEQVNTGELFF; CDR3nt: TGCAGCGTTGAACAGGTTAACACCGGGGAGCTGTTTTTT
abundance: -; d_gene: -; v_gene: TRBV7-8; j_gene: TRBJ2-1; CDR3aa: CASSYGTPNNEQFF; CDR3nt: TGTGCCAGCAGTTACGGGACTCCTAACAATGAGCAGTTCTTC
abundance: -; d_gene: -; v_gene: TRBV7-8; j_gene: TRBJ2-3; CDR3aa: CASSDGRDTQYF; CDR3nt: TGTGCCAGCAGCGATGGGAGGGATACGCAGTATTTT
abundance: -; d_gene: -; v_gene: TRBV12-3/TRBV12-4; j_gene: TRBJ2-7; CDR3aa: CASGPRGEQYF; CDR3nt: TGTGCCAGCGGGCCGAGGGGCGAGCAGTACTTC